Listed here are 16 T cell receptor beta chains from one sample, sequenced in a study of a mutant IDH1 vaccine in newly diagnosed glioma. Time point given: week 5, during vaccination. The investigators gave 300 ug of mutant IDH1 20-mer peptide in each vaccine dose, together with topical imiquimod. For these TCRs, the target antigens are not known. This table comes from immunoSEQ multiplex PCR, and its TCRdb copy is limited to in-frame clones, with some not included. The sample contains some 55,000 clones, approximately 90% of which appear only once. The sequencing here drew on PBMCs, taken from a glioma patient whose treatment included an IDH1 peptide vaccine. The origin of the receptors is a woman aged 40 to 49 with glioma.

The chain uses TRBV9 and TRBJ2-1; 7 nucleotides match TRBD1. The length of the CDR3 is 15 residues. J was trimmed by 6 bases and V by 0 bases; bases with no gene match: 6. CDR1 is SGDLS, CDR2 YYNGEE, per germline. CDR3 sequence (DNA): TGTGCCAGCAGCGTAGAAGGGGGCCAGGGCAATGAGCAGTTCTTC. Its protein product is CASSVEGGQGNEQFF.

The chain joins TRBV6-6 to TRBJ1-3, with D possibly TRBD1 on 6 matching bases. The germline V and J ends were trimmed by 6 bases and 1 base, with 7 bases remaining between them. The CDR3 spans 13 residues. CDR1 is MNHNY and CDR2 is SVGAGI in the germline V gene (reference sequence). The CDR3: CASRGGSGNTIYF. The CDR3 DNA follows: TGTGCCAGCAGAGGGGGTTCTGGAAACACCATATATTTT.

The rearrangement uses TRBV4-2 and TRBJ1-5, with a possible D match to TRBD1 (5 bases). Germline lookup yields CDR1 LGHNA and CDR2 YNFKEQ. The CDR3 extends over 13 amino acids. Trimming removed 4 bases from V and 4 bases from J, with 8 bases in between. The CDR3 coding sequence is TGTGCCAGCAGCCGGGGCTTGAATCAGCCCCAGCATTTT. It codes for CASSRGLNQPQHF.

The chain is built from TRBV28 and TRBJ2-1; D perhaps matches TRBD1 (6 bases). The V and J ends lost 6 bases and 4 bases respectively, with 16 bases between them. The CDR3 has 15 residues. Germline lookup yields CDR1 MDHEN and CDR2 SYDVKM. CDR3: CASSLGGVAYNEQFF. The CDR3 DNA is TGTGCCAGCAGCCTAGGGGGAGTCGCATACAATGAGCAGTTCTTC.

The table lists this clone with a count of one. The rearrangement joins TRBV4-2 to TRBJ1-1; D gene uncertain. The CDR3 covers 14 residues. V lost 4 bases to trimming and J lost 2 bases, with 11 bases between them. Germline CDR1 is LGHNA and CDR2 is YNFKEQ. The CDR3 is CASSPRQVNTEAFF. CDR3 coding DNA: TGTGCCAGCAGCCCCCGCCAGGTTAACACTGAAGCTTTCTTT.

The table lists this clone with a count of one. This rearrangement joins TRBV6-5 to TRBJ2-7, with TRBD2 matching over 8 bases. The CDR3 extends over 15 amino acids. Germline V gene lookup returns CDR1 MNHEY and CDR2 SVGAGI. The junction had 3 bases not matched to a gene; V was cut back by 0 bases and J by 2 bases. The CDR3 nucleotides are TGTGCCAGCAGTTACTCAGGGCGGGGGGCCTACGAGCAGTACTTC. It specifies CASSYSGRGAYEQYF.

The chain's CDR3 is CASSLEQGVGAVEAFF. CDR3 in DNA: TGCGCCAGCAGCTTGGAGCAGGGTGTAGGCGCAGTAGAAGCTTTCTTT. The chain couples TRBV5-1 to TRBJ1-1; D may be TRBD1 (5 bases). CDR1 SGHRS and CDR2 YFSETQ come from the germline V gene. Deletions cut 0 bases from V and 8 bases from J, with 20 bases between. CDR3 length: 16 residues.

The rearrangement joins TRBV7-2 to TRBJ2-6, with TRBD2 identical over 7 bases. Germline CDR1 and CDR2: SGHTA and FQGNSA. This CDR3 spans 15 amino acids. V lost 7 bases to trimming and J lost 3 bases; unmatched junction nucleotides: 6. CDR3 loop: CASTPGGNGANVLTF. Written as DNA, the CDR3 is TGTGCCAGCACCCCCGGGGGGAATGGGGCCAACGTCCTGACTTTC.

The V gene is TRBV5-4, the J gene TRBJ2-1; TRBD2 matches at 8 bases. The V gene's germline CDR1 is SGHNT and CDR2 YYREEE (reference sequence). The CDR3 extends over 16 amino acids. The V gene end was trimmed by 4 bases and the J gene end by 6 bases; junction bases not matched to a gene: 12. This CDR3 reads CASSPERGRGVNEQFF. Written as DNA, the CDR3 is TGTGCCAGCAGCCCTGAGCGGGGGAGAGGGGTCAATGAGCAGTTCTTC.

This clone has a handful of counts. This sequence joins TRBV7-2 and TRBJ2-1; D unresolved. With 5 bases removed from V and 10 bases from J, the gap between germline ends came to 12 bases. This CDR3 has 12 amino acids. CDR1 is SGHTA, CDR2 FQGNSA, per germline. The CDR3 spells CASSLSRREQFF. The CDR3 DNA reads as TGTGCCAGCAGCCTTTCCCGGAGAGAGCAGTTCTTC.

This chain connects TRBV6-5 to TRBJ2-5; D is possibly TRBD2 (5 bases). The germline V gene encodes CDR1 MNHEY and CDR2 SVGAGI. The V and J ends lost 0 bases and 3 bases respectively, with 14 bases between them. This CDR3 spans 16 amino acids. The chain's CDR3 is CASSYSKSGFKETQYF. The CDR3, as DNA: TGTGCCAGCAGTTACTCGAAATCGGGGTTCAAAGAGACCCAGTACTTC.

This rearrangement joins TRBV4-3 to TRBJ1-6; tentative D call: TRBD1 (6 bases). CDR3 size: 19 residues. V lost 0 bases and J lost 1, with 16 bases in between. CDR1 and CDR2 from the germline V gene are LGHNA and YSLEER. As DNA, the CDR3 is TGCGCCAGCAGCCAAGAAAGGCCGGCAGGGGTATCCTATAATTCACCCCTCCACTTT. Protein: CASSQERPAGVSYNSPLHF.

V and J are TRBV7-3 and TRBJ2-2, with 7 bases matching TRBD2. The germline V gene encodes CDR1 SGHTA and CDR2 FQGTGA. After removal of 5 bases from V and 0 bases from J, the junction contained 6 bases not matched to a gene. The CDR3 sequence is 16 residues long. The CDR3 spells CASSAEAGSNTGELFF. DNA for the CDR3: TGTGCCAGCAGCGCCGAAGCGGGATCGAACACCGGGGAGCTGTTTTTT.

The chain couples TRBV6-5 to TRBJ2-7; D is possibly TRBD2 (5 bases). The V and J ends lost 4 bases and 7 bases respectively, with 14 bases between them. The CDR3 spans 13 residues. CDR1 MNHEY and CDR2 SVGAGI come from the germline V gene. CDR3 bases: TGTGCCAGCAGTTCCGGACCCGGGGATGAGCAGTACTTC. Protein: CASSSGPGDEQYF.

V is TRBV11-2 and J is TRBJ2-7, with a weak D call TRBD1 (6 bases). Germline loops: CDR1 SGHAT, CDR2 FQNNGV. The CDR3 consists of 12 residues. Trimming shortened V by 5 bases and J by 6 bases, and 11 bases separated the two germline ends. This CDR3 reads CASSPDRREQYF. The CDR3 DNA reads as TGTGCCAGCAGCCCGGACAGACGCGAGCAGTACTTC.

J is TRBJ1-5 and V is TRBV19; the D is unclear. Trimming left V 7 bases short and J 4 bases short, with 11 bases between. The CDR3 has 13 residues. Germline CDR1 is LNHDA and CDR2 is SQIVND (reference sequence). CDR3 DNA: TGTGCCAGTACTCGTAGTTGGAATCAGCCCCAGCATTTT. Amino acids: CASTRSWNQPQHF.